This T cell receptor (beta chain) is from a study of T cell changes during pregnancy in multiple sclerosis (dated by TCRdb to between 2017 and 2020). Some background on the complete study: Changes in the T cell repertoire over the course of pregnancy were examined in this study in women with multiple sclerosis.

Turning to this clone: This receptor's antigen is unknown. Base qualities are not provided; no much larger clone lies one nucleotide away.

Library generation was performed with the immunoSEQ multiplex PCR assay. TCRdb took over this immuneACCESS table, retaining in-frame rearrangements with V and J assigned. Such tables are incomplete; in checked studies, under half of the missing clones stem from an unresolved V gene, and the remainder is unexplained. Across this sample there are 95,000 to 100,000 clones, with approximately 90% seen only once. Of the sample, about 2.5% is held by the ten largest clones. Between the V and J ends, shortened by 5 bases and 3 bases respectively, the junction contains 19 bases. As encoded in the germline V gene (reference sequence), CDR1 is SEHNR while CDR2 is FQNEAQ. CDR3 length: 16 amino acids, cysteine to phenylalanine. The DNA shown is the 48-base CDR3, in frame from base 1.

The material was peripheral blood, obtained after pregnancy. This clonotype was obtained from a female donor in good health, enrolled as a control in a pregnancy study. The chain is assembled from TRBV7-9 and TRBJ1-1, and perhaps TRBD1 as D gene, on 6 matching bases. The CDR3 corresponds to CASSHPQGGYDTEAFF. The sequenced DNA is TGTGCCAGCAGCCACCCACAGGGCGGGTATGACACTGAAGCTTTCTTT.